The 13 T cell receptor beta chains presented below share a single source sample, sequenced in a study of shared clonotypes between healthy human individuals (dated by TCRdb to the early 2020s). Library generation was performed with the immunoSEQ multiplex PCR assay. As stored in TCRdb, this immuneACCESS dataset retains in-frame rearrangements with V and J assigned. A fraction of the clones does not appear; measured against another copy, unresolved V genes explain less than half of the discrepancy, and the remainder lacks a known reason. Counted in this sample were roughly 2 million clones; 95% of them appeared once. Clones ranked in the top ten supply 0.13% of the sample. The sample taken for sequencing was naive CD4+ T cells sorted from blood. The label giving this sample's cell subset or site can be read as: CD45RA+ positively selected. The receptor source for this set is a man aged 18-30 years in good health.

The chain uses TRBV7-9 and TRBJ2-2; the match to TRBD2 covers 9 bases. J gave up 5 bases and V 3 bases, and 7 bases lay outside the gene matches. CDR3 length equals 16 residues. The germline gives CDR1 SEHNR, CDR2 FQNEAQ (reference sequence). The CDR3 sequence is CASSLGGRVRTGELFF. Written as DNA, the CDR3 is TGTGCCAGCAGCTTGGGCGGGAGGGTACGGACCGGGGAGCTGTTTTTT.

The CDR3 nucleotides read TGTGCCTCCGCGCCCCAGAACACCGGGGAGCTGTTTTTT. Translated, it gives CASAPQNTGELFF. The chain links TRBV10-3 to TRBJ2-2; D gene unclear. The germline CDR1 and CDR2 sequences are ENHRY and SYGVKD. V was shortened by 11 bases and J by 1 base, with 11 bases between the two germline ends. This CDR3 is built from 13 residues.

Notes on this clone: The identical CDR3 is also encoded by other nucleotide sequences in the sample. The gene calls are TRBV7-6 and TRBJ2-2, with TRBD1 as a possible D gene (5 bases). There are 14 residues in the CDR3. The germline V gene encodes CDR1 SGHVS and CDR2 FNYEAQ. The ends were cut back, 4 bases at V and 2 bases at J, with 8 bases in the middle. The CDR3 DNA reads as TGTGCCAGCAGCTCACAGGAAAACACCGGGGAGCTGTTTTTT. Translation gives CASSSQENTGELFF.

This chain uses TRBV6-5 with TRBJ1-2, with D possibly matching TRBD1 (5 bases). V was pared by 4 bases and J by 6 bases, with 9 bases between. Germline lookup yields CDR1 MNHEY and CDR2 SVGAGI. The CDR3 is made up of 12 amino acids. CDR3 in amino acids: CASSSAGDGYTF. The CDR3 nucleotides are TGTGCCAGCAGTTCGGCGGGGGATGGCTACACCTTC.

CDR3 DNA: TGCGCCAGCAGCCAGGTGGACAGGGGTCCCTACAATGAGCAGTTCTTC. Protein sequence: CASSQVDRGPYNEQFF. This chain links TRBV4-1 with TRBJ2-1; 9 bases map to TRBD1. CDR3 length: 16 residues. V was pared by 3 bases and J by 2 bases, with 5 bases of the junction left unmatched. Per germline, CDR1 MGHRA and CDR2 YSYEKL.

This chain links TRBV30 with TRBJ2-7, with 12 bases that match TRBD1. V dropped 2 bases and J dropped 7; count of bases not matched to a gene: 9. Germline V CDR1 and CDR2: GTSNPN, SVGIG (reference sequence). The CDR3 is 15 amino acids. The CDR3 protein is CAWSRPGQGAREQYF. CDR3 DNA sequence: TGTGCCTGGAGTCGTCCGGGACAGGGGGCGAGAGAGCAGTACTTC. Variable domain in full (rest from reference TRBV30 and TRBJ2-7): SQTIHQWPATLVQPVGSPLSLECTVEGTSNPNLYWYRQAAGRGLQLLFYSVGIGQISSEVPQNLSASRPQDRQFILSSKKLLLSDSGFYLCAWSRPGQGAREQYFGPGTRLTVT.

J is TRBJ1-5 and V is TRBV6-1, with no clear D. The CDR3 extends over 15 amino acids. Germline V gene data show CDR1 as MNHNS and CDR2 as SASEGT. Trimming stripped 1 base from V and 3 bases from J, with 10 bases between. The CDR3 DNA is TGTGCCAGCAGTGAAGTGGGCAGATTCAATCAGCCCCAGCATTTT. It yields the protein CASSEVGRFNQPQHF.

The rearrangement links TRBV29-1 to TRBJ1-2, with a possible D match to TRBD1 (6 bases). The V gene's germline CDR1 is SQVTM and CDR2 ANQGSEA. The CDR3 has 13 residues. V lost 6 bases and J lost 6, with 17 bases in between. CDR3 DNA sequence: TGCAGCGTAGGGGTGGGCAGGGGTAATGGCTACACCTTC. Its protein product is CSVGVGRGNGYTF. Combining the CDR3 with reference TRBV29-1 and TRBJ1-2 gives the whole variable domain SAVISQKPSRDICQRGTSLTIQCQVDSQVTMMFWYRQQPGQSLTLIATANQGSEATYESGFVIDKFPISRPNLTFSTLTVSNMSPEDSSIYLCSVGVGRGNGYTFGSGTRLTVV.

The V call is TRBV5-1, the J call TRBJ1-3, with 8 bases matching TRBD1. The ends lost 7 bases at V and 0 bases at J; junction bases unmatched: 6. The CDR3 has 15 amino acids. Germline-derived CDR1 and CDR2 are SGHRS and YFSETQ. CDR3 region: CASGQGALSGNTIYF. DNA of the CDR3: TGCGCCAGCGGGCAGGGGGCCCTCTCTGGAAACACCATATATTTT.

The chain is built from TRBV5-1 and TRBJ2-7; D call uncertain. The V end was cut by 9 bases, the J end by 6 bases, with 22 bases between. This CDR3 is 14 amino acids long. CDR1 and CDR2 (germline): SGHRS, YFSETQ. The CDR3 sequence is CATNPGSPSGEQYF. The CDR3 region has the DNA TGCGCCACGAACCCAGGTTCCCCCTCGGGCGAGCAGTACTTC.

This chain uses TRBV9 with TRBJ2-2, with TRBD2 as a possible D gene (5 bases). The CDR3 has 13 amino acids. The V gene lost 2 bases and the J gene lost 5 bases, with 7 bases spanning the gap. CDR1 and CDR2 (germline): SGDLS, YYNGEE. The CDR3 reads CASSVWETGELFF. CDR3 coding DNA: TGTGCCAGCAGCGTTTGGGAGACCGGGGAGCTGTTTTTT.

The chain couples TRBV18 to TRBJ1-4; D ambiguous. The CDR3 has 15 amino acids. CDR1 and CDR2 (germline): KGHSH, LQKENI. V shed 0 bases and J shed 5 bases, with 10 bases lying between them. CDR3 in DNA: TGTGCCAGCTCACCACCCATGGGATCGAATGAAAAACTGTTTTTT. Amino acid sequence: CASSPPMGSNEKLFF.

The genes are TRBV7-2 and TRBJ2-7; D ambiguous. The CDR3 is 15 amino acids. Germline V lookup: CDR1 SGHTA, CDR2 FQGNSA. The V end was cut by 3 bases, the J end by 3 bases, with 15 bases between. CDR3 bases: TGTGCCAGCAGCTTCCTCGCCGGAGCTTACTACGAGCAGTACTTC. This codes for CASSFLAGAYYEQYF.